This T cell receptor beta chain was observed in a study of CD8 T cells in Susac syndrome. TCR beta was sequenced from blood CD8+ and CD4+ T cells. The multiple sclerosis control group was made up of treatment-naive patients with stable or active relapsing-remitting disease. Bulk CD8+ and CD4+ cells came from magnetic negative isolation; CD8+ TEMRA by FACS. Random hexamers served to reverse transcribe roughly 0.45 to 1 ug RNA. TCR beta CDR3 was amplified by immunoSEQ covering 54 Vbeta and 13 Jbeta. TCRdb redid the calling of the immunoSEQ multiplex PCR reads with MiXCR, one entry per CDR3 protein. The sample holds a few hundred thousand distinct CDR3 sequences; approximately 90% are singletons and the top ten take about 0.12%. The receptor was derived from a human donor with multiple sclerosis. Sequenced: CD8+ T cells from PBMCs.

CDR3 region: CASSSRNSEGGETQYF. The DNA for the CDR3 is TGTGCCAGCAGCTCCCGAAACAGCGAAGGGGGAGAGACCCAGTACTTC. The chain carries TRBV13 and TRBJ2-5; D perhaps matches TRBD1 (6 bases). This CDR3 spans 16 amino acids. Germline V lookup: CDR1 PRHDT, CDR2 FYEKMQ (reference sequence). Trimming left V 4 bases short and J 4 bases short, with 19 bases between.